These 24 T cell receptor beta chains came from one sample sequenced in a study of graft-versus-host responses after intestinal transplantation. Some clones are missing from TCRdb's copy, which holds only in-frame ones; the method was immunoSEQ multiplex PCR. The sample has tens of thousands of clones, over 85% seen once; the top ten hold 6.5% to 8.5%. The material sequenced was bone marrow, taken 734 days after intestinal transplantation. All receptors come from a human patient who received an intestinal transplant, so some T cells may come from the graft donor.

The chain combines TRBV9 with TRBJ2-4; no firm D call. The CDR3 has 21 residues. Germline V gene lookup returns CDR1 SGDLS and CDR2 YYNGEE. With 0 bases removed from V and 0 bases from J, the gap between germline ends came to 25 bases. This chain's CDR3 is CASSVDFKPRFYSLAKNIQYF. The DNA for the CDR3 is TGTGCCAGCAGCGTAGACTTTAAGCCCAGATTTTACTCCCTAGCCAAAAACATTCAGTACTTC.

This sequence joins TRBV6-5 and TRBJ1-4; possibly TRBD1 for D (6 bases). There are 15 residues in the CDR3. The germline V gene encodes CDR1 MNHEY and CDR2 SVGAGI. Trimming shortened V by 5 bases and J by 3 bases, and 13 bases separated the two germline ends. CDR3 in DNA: TGTGCCAGCAGTCCCGGGGCAGGGGCTAATGAAAAACTGTTTTTT. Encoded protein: CASSPGAGANEKLFF.

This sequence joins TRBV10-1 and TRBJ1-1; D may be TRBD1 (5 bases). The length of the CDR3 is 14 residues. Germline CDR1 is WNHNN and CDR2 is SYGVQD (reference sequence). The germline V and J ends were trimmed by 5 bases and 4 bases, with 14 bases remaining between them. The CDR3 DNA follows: TGCGCCAGCAGTCGTGACAGTATTGGCACTGAAGCTTTCTTT. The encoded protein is CASSRDSIGTEAFF.

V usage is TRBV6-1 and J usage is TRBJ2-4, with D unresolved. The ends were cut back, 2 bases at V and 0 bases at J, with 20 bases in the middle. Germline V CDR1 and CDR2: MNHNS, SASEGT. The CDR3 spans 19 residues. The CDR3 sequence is CASSETVWVGAVAKNIQYF. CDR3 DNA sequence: TGTGCCAGCAGTGAAACGGTTTGGGTCGGAGCCGTAGCCAAAAACATTCAGTACTTC.

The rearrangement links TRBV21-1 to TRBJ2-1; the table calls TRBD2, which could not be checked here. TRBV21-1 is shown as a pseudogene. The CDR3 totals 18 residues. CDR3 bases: TGTGCCAGCAGCAAAATACCCGGTGACTCTCACTCCTACAATGAGCAGTTCTTC. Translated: CASSKIPGDSHSYNEQFF.

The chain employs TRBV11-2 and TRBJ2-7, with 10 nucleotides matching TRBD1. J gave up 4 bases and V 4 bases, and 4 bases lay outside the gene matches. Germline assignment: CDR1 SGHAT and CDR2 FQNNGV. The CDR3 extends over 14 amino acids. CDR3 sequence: CASSSGQGEYEQYF. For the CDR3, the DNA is TGTGCCAGCAGCTCTGGACAGGGGGAGTACGAGCAGTACTTC.

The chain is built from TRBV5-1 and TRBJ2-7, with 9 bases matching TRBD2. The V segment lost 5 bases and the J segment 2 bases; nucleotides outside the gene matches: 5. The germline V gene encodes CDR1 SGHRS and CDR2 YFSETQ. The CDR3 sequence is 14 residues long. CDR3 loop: CASSIAGDAYEQYF. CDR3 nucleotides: TGCGCCAGCAGTATAGCGGGGGACGCCTACGAGCAGTACTTC.

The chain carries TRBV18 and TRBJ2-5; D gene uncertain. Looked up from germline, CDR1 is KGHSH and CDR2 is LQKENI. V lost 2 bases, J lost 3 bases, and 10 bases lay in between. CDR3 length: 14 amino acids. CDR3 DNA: TGTGCCAGCTCACCAAGGCCTGGAAAAGAGACCCAGTACTTC. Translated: CASSPRPGKETQYF.

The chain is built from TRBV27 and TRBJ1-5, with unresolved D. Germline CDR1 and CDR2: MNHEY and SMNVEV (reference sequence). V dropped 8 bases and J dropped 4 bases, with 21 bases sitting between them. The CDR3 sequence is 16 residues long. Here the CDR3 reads CASRTSRAGPNQPQHF. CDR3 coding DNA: TGTGCCAGCCGGACCTCACGGGCTGGCCCAAATCAGCCCCAGCATTTT.

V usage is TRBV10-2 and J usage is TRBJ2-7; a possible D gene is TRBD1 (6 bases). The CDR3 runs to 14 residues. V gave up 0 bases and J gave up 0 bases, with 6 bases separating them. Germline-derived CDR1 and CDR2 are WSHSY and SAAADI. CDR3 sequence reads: CASSESRGSYEQYF. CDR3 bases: TGCGCCAGCAGTGAGTCCAGGGGCTCCTACGAGCAGTACTTC.

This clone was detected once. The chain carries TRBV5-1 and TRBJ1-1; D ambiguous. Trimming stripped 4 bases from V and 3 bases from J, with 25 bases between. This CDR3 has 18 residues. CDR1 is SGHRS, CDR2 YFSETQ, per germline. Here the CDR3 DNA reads TGCGCCAGCAGCCAGAAGCTTGATCCGATGAGAATGGACACTGAAGCTTTCTTT. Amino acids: CASSQKLDPMRMDTEAFF.

Here the CDR3 reads CSVESGGWVQETQYF. As DNA, the CDR3 is TGCAGCGTTGAGTCAGGGGGCTGGGTCCAAGAGACCCAGTACTTC. The chain is built from TRBV29-1 and TRBJ2-5, with 8 positions matching TRBD1. With V trimmed by 3 bases and J by 1 base, 7 bases remained unmatched. In germline, CDR1 is SQVTM, CDR2 ANQGSEA. This CDR3 has 15 amino acids.

This chain's CDR3 is CASSLVGTGGAEETQYF. The CDR3 bases are TGTGCCAGCAGCTTAGTTGGGACAGGGGGCGCGGAGGAGACCCAGTACTTC. The rearrangement links TRBV13 to TRBJ2-5; 12 nucleotides line up with TRBD1. The ends lost 1 base at V and 5 bases at J; junction bases unmatched: 8. Germline V lookup: CDR1 PRHDT, CDR2 FYEKMQ (reference sequence). The CDR3 consists of 17 residues.

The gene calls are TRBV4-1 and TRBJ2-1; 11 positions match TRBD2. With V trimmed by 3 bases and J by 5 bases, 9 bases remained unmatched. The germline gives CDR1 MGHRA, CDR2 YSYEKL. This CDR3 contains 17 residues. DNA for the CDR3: TGCGCCAGCAGCCAGATCTTAGCGGGGGGGCGGGACAATGAGCAGTTCTTC. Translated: CASSQILAGGRDNEQFF.

Here the CDR3 reads CASSRPGGRFTYEQYF. The CDR3 DNA follows: TGTGCCAGCAGCCGCCCGGGGGGGCGGTTCACCTACGAGCAGTACTTC. The rearrangement links TRBV11-1 to TRBJ2-7; 8 bases are a match to TRBD2. V was clipped by 5 bases and J by 2 bases; unmatched bases: 11. The CDR3 loop spans 16 amino acids. Per germline, CDR1 SGHAT and CDR2 FQDESV (reference sequence).

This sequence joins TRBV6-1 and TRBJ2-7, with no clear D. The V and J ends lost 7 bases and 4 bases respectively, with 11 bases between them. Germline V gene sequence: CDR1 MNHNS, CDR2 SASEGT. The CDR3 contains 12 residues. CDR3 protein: CASTFSHYEQYF. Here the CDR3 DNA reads TGTGCCAGCACCTTTAGCCATTACGAGCAGTACTTC.

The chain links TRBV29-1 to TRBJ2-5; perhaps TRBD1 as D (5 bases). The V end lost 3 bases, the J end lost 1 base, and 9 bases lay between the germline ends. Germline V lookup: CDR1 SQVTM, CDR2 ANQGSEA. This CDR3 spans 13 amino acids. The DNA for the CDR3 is TGCAGCGTTGACTTACAGGTCCAAGAGACCCAGTACTTC. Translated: CSVDLQVQETQYF.

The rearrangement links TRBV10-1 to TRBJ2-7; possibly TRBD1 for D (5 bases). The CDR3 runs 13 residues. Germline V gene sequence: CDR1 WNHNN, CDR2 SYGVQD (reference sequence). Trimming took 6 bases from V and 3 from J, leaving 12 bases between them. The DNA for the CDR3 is TGCGCCAGCAGCTCGGACACTGACTACGAGCAGTACTTC. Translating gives CASSSDTDYEQYF.

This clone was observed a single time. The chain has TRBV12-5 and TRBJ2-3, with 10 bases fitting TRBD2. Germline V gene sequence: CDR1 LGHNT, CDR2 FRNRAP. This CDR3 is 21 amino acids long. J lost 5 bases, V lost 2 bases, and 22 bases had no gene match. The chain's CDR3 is CASGLPTYDGGLAGARDTQYF. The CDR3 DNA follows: TGTGCTAGTGGTTTGCCAACGTACGATGGCGGTCTAGCGGGAGCCCGAGATACGCAGTATTTT.

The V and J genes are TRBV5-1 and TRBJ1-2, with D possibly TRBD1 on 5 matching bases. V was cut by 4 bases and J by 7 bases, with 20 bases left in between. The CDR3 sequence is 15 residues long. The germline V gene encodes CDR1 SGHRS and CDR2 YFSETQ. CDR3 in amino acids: CASSPESGSGAGYTF. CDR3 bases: TGCGCCAGCAGCCCGGAGAGCGGGTCCGGGGCTGGCTACACCTTC.

CDR3 DNA: TGTGCCAGCGTGGGGGCGGGCCAAGCCTCCGGGGAGCTGTTTTTT. Encoded protein: CASVGAGQASGELFF. This chain links TRBV2 with TRBJ2-2; TRBD1 might be the D (6 bases). V was trimmed by 8 bases and J by 6 bases, leaving 19 bases between them. Looked up from germline, CDR1 is SNHLY and CDR2 is FYNNEI. The CDR3 runs 15 residues.

Here the CDR3 DNA reads TGTGCCAGCAGCAAAGGGGGGGAGACCCAGTACTTC. Translation: CASSKGGETQYF. This sequence joins TRBV21-1 and TRBJ2-5. TRBV21-1 is a known pseudogene. The CDR3 has 12 amino acids.

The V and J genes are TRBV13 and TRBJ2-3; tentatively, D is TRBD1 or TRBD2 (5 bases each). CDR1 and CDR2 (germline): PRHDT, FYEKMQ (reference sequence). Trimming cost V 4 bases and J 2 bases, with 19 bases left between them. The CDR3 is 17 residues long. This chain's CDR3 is CASSSNGAPLYTDTQYF. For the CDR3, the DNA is TGTGCCAGCAGCTCAAACGGGGCCCCCTTATACACAGATACGCAGTATTTT.

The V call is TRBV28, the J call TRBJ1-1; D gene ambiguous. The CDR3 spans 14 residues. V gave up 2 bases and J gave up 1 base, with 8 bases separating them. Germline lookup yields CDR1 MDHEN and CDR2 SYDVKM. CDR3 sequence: CASSLPGTNTEAFF. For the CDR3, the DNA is TGTGCCAGCAGTTTACCGGGCACGAACACTGAAGCTTTCTTT. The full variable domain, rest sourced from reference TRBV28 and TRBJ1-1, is DVKVTQSSRYLVKRTGEKVFLECVQDMDHENMFWYRQDPGLGLRLIYFSYDVKMKEKGDIPEGYSVSREKKERFSLILESASTNQTSMYLCASSLPGTNTEAFFGQGTRLTVV.